The clone carrying this T cell receptor beta chain came up once. CDR3 length: 12 amino acids. The V gene's germline CDR1 is WSHSY and CDR2 SAAADI. V trimming: 3 bases; J trimming: 12 bases; junction bases outside the gene matches: 4. The sample comes from a study of identical twins. TCRdb independently ran MiXCR on the 5' RACE reads; one entry per CDR3 protein. The repertoire has approximately 600,000 distinct CDR3 sequences, around 7.5% of them found once; the top ten carry 1.5% to 2%. These data were also filed under a second study, of yellow fever vaccine responses in identical twins.

The chain couples TRBV10-2 to TRBJ2-1, with TRBD2 identical over 8 bases. Sequencing was carried out using PBMCs. The sequence was obtained from a woman aged 18-29 years in good health. DNA for the CDR3: TGCGCCAGCAGTGATTTGCGGGAGGTGCAGTTCTTC. It specifies CASSDLREVQFF.